A single sample is the source of the 5 T cell receptor beta chains below, sequenced in a study of blood T cell repertoires in COVID-19. Only in-frame clones appear in the TCRdb table, and some are missing; sequencing was by immunoSEQ multiplex PCR. This sample has about 270,000 clones, with about 88% found just once. Material for sequencing was PBMCs or T cells enriched from blood (not recorded which). The source of these receptors is a woman in her forties or fifties who had recovered from COVID-19.

V gene TRBV10-3 combines with J gene TRBJ2-1, with 11 bases aligning to TRBD2. Germline lookup yields CDR1 ENHRY and CDR2 SYGVKD. J lost 9 bases, V lost 6 bases, and 10 bases had no gene match. CDR3 length equals 15 residues. This CDR3 is CAIRGTSGREGEQFF. The CDR3 DNA is TGTGCCATCAGGGGAACTAGCGGGAGAGAAGGTGAGCAGTTCTTC.

This chain uses TRBV28 with TRBJ2-1, with TRBD1 identical over 7 bases. This CDR3 region has 16 residues. Trimming removed 5 bases from V and 4 bases from J; junction bases left unmatched: 11. CDR1 MDHEN and CDR2 SYDVKM come from the germline V gene. In nucleotides, the CDR3 is TGTGCCAGCAGTCCCTTAGGGGGCGTCTTGTACAATGAGCAGTTCTTC. Residues: CASSPLGGVLYNEQFF.

The V and J genes are TRBV5-5 and TRBJ2-1, with a possible D match to TRBD1 (6 bases). Germline V CDR1 and CDR2: SGHKS, YYEKEE (reference sequence). CDR3 size: 14 residues. Trimming stripped 4 bases from V and 2 bases from J, with 10 bases between. The CDR3 sequence is CASSPQGAYNEQFF. CDR3 nucleotides: TGTGCCAGCAGCCCACAGGGAGCCTACAATGAGCAGTTCTTC.

V is TRBV28 and J is TRBJ1-2, with 12 nucleotides matching TRBD1. The CDR3 is made up of 15 amino acids. Per the germline V gene, CDR1 is MDHEN and CDR2 is SYDVKM. V lost 6 bases and J lost 4; bases outside the gene matches: 6. CDR3 nucleotides: TGTGCCAGCAGCCGAGGGACAGGGGGCGCCTATGGCTACACCTTC. It is translated as CASSRGTGGAYGYTF.

The V and J genes are TRBV27 and TRBJ1-2; 10 bases match TRBD1. CDR1 is MNHEY and CDR2 is SMNVEV in the germline V gene (reference sequence). Trimming cost V 10 bases and J 7 bases; bases outside gene matches: 6. This CDR3 contains 12 residues. CDR3 region: CATGDRGFGYTF. The DNA of the CDR3 is TGTGCCACCGGGGACAGGGGCTTTGGCTACACCTTC.